The rows below give T cell receptor beta chains drawn from one sample of a study of cytomegalovirus exposure and HLA in healthy donors. Generated by immunoSEQ multiplex PCR, the TCRdb table keeps only in-frame clones and is missing some. The sample yields 200,000 to 250,000 clones, roughly 89% seen once. Sequenced input: PBMCs. The source is a woman between 18 and 30 years old in good health and CMV-seronegative. The CDR3 runs from the conserved cysteine through the conserved F or W. The order of the fields is V gene, J gene, D gene, CDR3 protein. D genes are given only for firm matches.

>TRBV10-1|TRBJ1-1|TRBD1
CASRIRDRGSEAFF
>TRBV27|TRBJ1-2|.
CATSSGRDYYGYTF
>TRBV6-5|TRBJ2-2|.
CASSYGRNTGELFF
>TRBV7-2|TRBJ1-1|.
CASSLVKGGTEAFF
>TRBV7-7|TRBJ2-5|TRBD2
CASSKLAGGPETQYF
>TRBV7-3|TRBJ2-1|.
CASSLNFYNEQFF
>TRBV25-1|TRBJ2-7|.
CASSDTGTVNEQYF
>TRBV18|TRBJ2-3|TRBD2
CASSLAGGPTDTQYF
>TRBV30|TRBJ2-7|TRBD2
CAWSILGLADEQYF
>TRBV11-2|TRBJ2-7|TRBD2
CASSLAGRLASSEQYF